Presented here are 26 T cell receptor beta chains from one specimen sequenced in a study of blood T cell repertoires in COVID-19. Some clones are missing from TCRdb's copy, which holds only in-frame ones; the method was immunoSEQ multiplex PCR. The data contain fewer than 400,000 clones, about 92% of them singletons. The specimen was PBMCs or T cells enriched from blood (not recorded which). These receptors originate from a woman younger than 45 who had recovered from COVID-19.

J is TRBJ1-2 and V is TRBV28, with no clear D. This CDR3 is built from 16 residues. Per germline, CDR1 MDHEN and CDR2 SYDVKM. V was shortened by 8 bases and J by 0 bases, with 19 bases between the two germline ends. The CDR3 is CASGSSGRFTNYGYTF. CDR3 coding DNA: TGTGCCAGCGGGTCGAGTGGGCGCTTTACTAACTATGGCTACACCTTC.

The V call is TRBV4-3, the J call TRBJ1-1, with unresolved D. This CDR3 is built from 16 residues. Trimming took off 1 base at V and 5 bases at J, with 17 bases between the two ends. CDR1 LGHNA and CDR2 YSLEER come from the germline V gene. The CDR3 region is CASSQGSGVGRTEAFF. The CDR3 nucleotides read TGCGCCAGCAGCCAAGGTTCCGGGGTAGGTCGGACTGAAGCTTTCTTT.

The rearrangement joins TRBV7-2 to TRBJ1-6; D possibly corresponds to TRBD1 (5 bases). This CDR3 is built from 14 residues. Per the germline V gene, CDR1 is SGHTA and CDR2 is FQGNSA. V was pared by 1 base and J by 6 bases, with 7 bases between. Here the CDR3 DNA reads TGTGCCAGCAGCTTAGTTCAGGGTAATTCACCCCTCCACTTT. It codes for CASSLVQGNSPLHF.

The chain combines TRBV30 with TRBJ1-4, with D possibly being TRBD1 (6 bases). Trimming removed 1 base from V and 7 bases from J, with 16 bases in between. Per the germline V gene, CDR1 is GTSNPN and CDR2 is SVGIG (reference sequence). This CDR3 comprises 15 residues. The chain's CDR3 is CAWSGGGALSEKLFF. CDR3 sequence (DNA): TGTGCCTGGAGTGGGGGGGGCGCCCTAAGTGAAAAACTGTTTTTT.

The V gene is TRBV7-2, the J gene TRBJ2-5, with 8 bases lining up with TRBD2. Trimming removed 5 bases from V and 4 bases from J; junction bases left unmatched: 9. The CDR3 covers 15 residues. CDR1 SGHTA and CDR2 FQGNSA come from the germline V gene. The chain's CDR3 is CASSPTVGTRETQYF. The CDR3 DNA reads TGTGCCAGCAGCCCGACGGTAGGGACTAGAGAGACCCAGTACTTC.

The chain has TRBV15 and TRBJ2-3; D remains ambiguous. This CDR3 has 13 amino acids. V gave up 0 bases and J gave up 7 bases, with 8 bases separating them. The germline CDR1 and CDR2 sequences are LNHNV and YYDKDF (reference sequence). Here the CDR3 reads CATSRERRNTQYF. The CDR3 bases are TGTGCCACCAGCAGAGAGAGGAGAAATACGCAGTATTTT.

The chain has TRBV10-3 and TRBJ1-3; D gene ambiguous. Germline lookup yields CDR1 ENHRY and CDR2 SYGVKD. This CDR3 is 16 amino acids long. Trimming took off 3 bases at V and 2 bases at J, with 14 bases between the two ends. CDR3 protein: CAISETGYRAGNTIYF. DNA for the CDR3: TGTGCCATCAGTGAAACGGGGTATCGGGCTGGAAACACCATATATTTT.

The V call is TRBV10-3, the J call TRBJ2-7; the D gene is possibly TRBD2 (6 bases). The CDR3 loop spans 17 amino acids. V lost 3 bases and J lost 0, with 18 bases in between. Germline CDR1 reads ENHRY; CDR2 reads SYGVKD. CDR3 residues: CAISEWLEGRSSYEQYF. CDR3 sequence (DNA): TGTGCCATCAGTGAATGGTTGGAGGGACGGAGCTCCTACGAGCAGTACTTC.

V gene TRBV5-6 combines with J gene TRBJ2-3; TRBD2 might be the D (7 bases). The CDR3 spans 18 residues. With 5 bases removed from V and 2 bases from J, the gap between germline ends came to 24 bases. Germline CDR1 SGHDT, CDR2 YYEEEE. The CDR3 coding sequence is TGTGCCAGCAGTATTAAGGGGGGAGGAGCGGGGCTCACAGATACGCAGTATTTT. It translates to CASSIKGGGAGLTDTQYF.

This CDR3 reads CASADRGPVMNTEAFF. CDR3 nucleotide sequence: TGCGCCAGCGCGGACAGGGGGCCCGTCATGAACACTGAAGCTTTCTTT. The chain carries TRBV5-1 and TRBJ1-1, with TRBD1 identical over 11 bases. Germline values: CDR1 SGHRS, CDR2 YFSETQ. V shed 7 bases, J shed 0 bases, and the junction held 8 bases outside the gene matches. This CDR3 contains 16 residues.

A word on this clone: Other DNA sequences in the same sample also yield this CDR3. The V and J genes are TRBV7-3 and TRBJ2-1; possible D gene TRBD2, 6 bases. The length of the CDR3 is 15 residues. Germline values: CDR1 SGHTA, CDR2 FQGTGA. V was clipped by 3 bases and J by 1 base, with 10 bases between them. As DNA, the CDR3 is TGTGCCAGCAGCTTGGTGGGGGGATCCTACAATGAGCAGTTCTTC. Its translation is CASSLVGGSYNEQFF.

The chain joins TRBV5-6 to TRBJ2-2; TRBD1 aligns across 9 bases. The germline gives CDR1 SGHDT, CDR2 YYEEEE. The CDR3 covers 14 residues. J was trimmed by 7 bases and V by 3 bases; bases with no gene match: 4. For the CDR3, the DNA is TGTGCCAGCAGCTCGGACAGGGGTGGCGGGGAGCTGTTTTTT. Translation: CASSSDRGGGELFF.

The chain joins TRBV27 to TRBJ2-5, with 9 bases matching TRBD2. CDR1 and CDR2 from the germline V gene are MNHEY and SMNVEV (reference sequence). The CDR3 runs 17 residues. The V and J ends lost 4 bases and 4 bases, in that order; junction bases with no gene match: 13. CDR3 coding DNA: TGTGCCAGCAGTTCTCCCTTGCCTAGCGGGGTTCCAGAGACCCAGTACTTC. It translates to CASSSPLPSGVPETQYF.

The rearrangement links TRBV2 to TRBJ2-1; TRBD2 aligns across 8 bases. Germline CDR1 SNHLY, CDR2 FYNNEI. V shed 0 bases, J shed 7 bases, and the junction held 8 bases outside the gene matches. This CDR3 has 16 amino acids. The CDR3 region has the DNA TGTGCCAGCAGTGAAGCGGTACTAGCGGCCGGAAATGAGCAGTTCTTC. The encoded protein is CASSEAVLAAGNEQFF. Combining the CDR3 with reference TRBV2 and TRBJ2-1 gives the whole variable domain EPEVTQTPSHQVTQMGQEVILRCVPISNHLYFYWYRQILGQKVEFLVSFYNNEISEKSEIFDDQFSVERPDGSNFTLKIRSTKLEDSAMYFCASSEAVLAAGNEQFFGPGTRLTVL.

J is TRBJ1-5 and V is TRBV11-2; D is unresolved. V shed 0 bases and J shed 7 bases, with 10 bases lying between them. Germline loops: CDR1 SGHAT, CDR2 FQNNGV. This CDR3 has 14 amino acids. CDR3 sequence reads: CASSLEVDGQPQHF. CDR3 sequence (DNA): TGTGCCAGCAGCTTAGAGGTCGACGGGCAGCCCCAGCATTTT.

The V gene is TRBV19, the J gene TRBJ1-4; no definite D call. V was trimmed by 1 base and J by 8 bases, leaving 11 bases between them. The CDR3 sequence is 14 residues long. CDR1 and CDR2 from the germline V gene are LNHDA and SQIVND (reference sequence). CDR3 nucleotide sequence: TGTGCCAGTAGTATAGGGGCACAACGCGAAAAACTGTTTTTT. This gives the protein CASSIGAQREKLFF.

V gene TRBV10-3 combines with J gene TRBJ1-1; D is perhaps TRBD1 (5 bases). The germline V gene has CDR1 ENHRY and CDR2 SYGVKD. The V end was cut by 3 bases, the J end by 6 bases, with 11 bases between. The CDR3 has 13 residues. The CDR3 DNA reads as TGTGCCATCAGTGACACAGGAGCAGCTGAAGCTTTCTTT. This codes for CAISDTGAAEAFF.

The V gene is TRBV9, the J gene TRBJ1-2; a weak D match, TRBD1 (6 bases). This CDR3 is built from 19 residues. Per the germline V gene, CDR1 is SGDLS and CDR2 is YYNGEE. V shed 3 bases and J shed 0 bases, with 24 bases lying between them. The CDR3 DNA follows: TGTGCCAGCAGCGGTTATCGTCGTGGCAGGCAGGGGTCTAACTATGGCTACACCTTC. Amino acids: CASSGYRRGRQGSNYGYTF.

J is TRBJ2-3 and V is TRBV28; the D gene is possibly TRBD2 (6 bases). This CDR3 has 14 amino acids. Trimming took off 7 bases at V and 7 bases at J, with 18 bases between the two ends. The germline CDR1 and CDR2 sequences are MDHEN and SYDVKM. Here the CDR3 reads CASTLRDSAHTQYF. The CDR3 DNA is TGTGCCAGCACCTTAAGGGACTCAGCGCATACGCAGTATTTT. The full variable domain, completed using reference TRBV28 and TRBJ2-3, is DVKVTQSSRYLVKRTGEKVFLECVQDMDHENMFWYRQDPGLGLRLIYFSYDVKMKEKGDIPEGYSVSREKKERFSLILESASTNQTSMYLCASTLRDSAHTQYFGPGTRLTVL.

The chain links TRBV24-1 to TRBJ2-2, with 9 bases aligning to TRBD1. With V trimmed by 4 bases and J by 6 bases, 11 bases remained unmatched. Germline loops: CDR1 KGHDR, CDR2 SFDVKD. The CDR3 is 17 amino acids. CDR3 coding DNA: TGTGCCACCAGTGAACGGGGACAGGGTGGTTTCGCCGGGGAGCTGTTTTTT. Translated, it gives CATSERGQGGFAGELFF.

J is TRBJ2-4 and V is TRBV28; possibly TRBD1 for D (6 bases). Germline-derived CDR1 and CDR2 are MDHEN and SYDVKM. The CDR3 runs 14 residues. V lost 8 bases, J lost 0 bases, and 11 bases lay in between. The CDR3 nucleotides read TGTGCCAGCTTGGACAGCCGAGCCAAAAACATTCAGTACTTC. It yields the protein CASLDSRAKNIQYF. Combining the CDR3 with reference TRBV28 and TRBJ2-4 gives the whole variable domain DVKVTQSSRYLVKRTGEKVFLECVQDMDHENMFWYRQDPGLGLRLIYFSYDVKMKEKGDIPEGYSVSREKKERFSLILESASTNQTSMYLCASLDSRAKNIQYFGAGTRLSVL.

This clone has at least ten counts. The chain joins TRBV7-8 to TRBJ1-4, with TRBD1 identical over 8 bases. The V gene end was trimmed by 6 bases and the J gene end by 2 bases; junction bases not matched to a gene: 5. The CDR3 sequence is 15 residues long. Looked up from germline, CDR1 is SGHVS and CDR2 is FQNEAQ. The CDR3 DNA follows: TGTGCCAGCAGTAGAAACAGGGGGACTAATGAAAAACTGTTTTTT. It codes for CASSRNRGTNEKLFF.

This clone was seen a single time. The chain employs TRBV5-4 and TRBJ1-1; D gene uncertain. V was trimmed by 1 base and J by 0 bases, leaving 10 bases between them. Germline values: CDR1 SGHNT, CDR2 YYREEE (reference sequence). The CDR3 is 15 residues long. CDR3 in amino acids: CASSLSGSLNTEAFF. Here the CDR3 DNA reads TGTGCCAGCAGCTTGTCAGGCAGCCTGAACACTGAAGCTTTCTTT.

The rearrangement links TRBV9 to TRBJ2-7; 9 positions match TRBD1. CDR3 length: 13 amino acids. In germline, CDR1 is SGDLS, CDR2 YYNGEE. Trimming took 4 bases from V and 5 from J; bases not matched to a gene: 4. This chain's CDR3 is CASSKGTGNEQYF. The CDR3 DNA reads as TGTGCCAGCAGCAAAGGGACAGGGAACGAGCAGTACTTC.

The chain combines TRBV11-2 with TRBJ2-3; 7 bases match TRBD2. The CDR3 length is 16 residues. The germline CDR1 and CDR2 sequences are SGHAT and FQNNGV. V dropped 1 base and J dropped 4; count of bases not matched to a gene: 8. The CDR3 spells CASSLVPAGIPDTQYF. In nucleotides, the CDR3 is TGTGCCAGCAGCTTAGTTCCAGCGGGAATCCCAGATACGCAGTATTTT.

The chain employs TRBV7-3 and TRBJ2-2; perhaps TRBD2 as D (6 bases). V was clipped by 6 bases and J by 7 bases, with 15 bases between them. CDR1 is SGHTA and CDR2 is FQGTGA in the germline V gene. The CDR3 runs 14 residues. This CDR3 reads CASRKGGIDGELFF. In DNA, the CDR3 is TGTGCCAGCAGAAAGGGCGGGATAGACGGGGAGCTGTTTTTT.